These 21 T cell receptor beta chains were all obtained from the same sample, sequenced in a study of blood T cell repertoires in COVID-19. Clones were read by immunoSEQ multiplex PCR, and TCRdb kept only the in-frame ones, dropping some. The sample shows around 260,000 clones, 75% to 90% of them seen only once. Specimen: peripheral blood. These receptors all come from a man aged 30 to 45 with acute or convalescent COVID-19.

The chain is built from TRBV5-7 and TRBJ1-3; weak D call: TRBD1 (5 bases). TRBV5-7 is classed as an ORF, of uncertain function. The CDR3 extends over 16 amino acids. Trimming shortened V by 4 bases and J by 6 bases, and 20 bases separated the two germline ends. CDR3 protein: CASSVGGDVGANTIYF. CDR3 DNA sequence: TGTGCCAGCAGCGTGGGGGGGGACGTAGGCGCAAACACCATATATTTT.

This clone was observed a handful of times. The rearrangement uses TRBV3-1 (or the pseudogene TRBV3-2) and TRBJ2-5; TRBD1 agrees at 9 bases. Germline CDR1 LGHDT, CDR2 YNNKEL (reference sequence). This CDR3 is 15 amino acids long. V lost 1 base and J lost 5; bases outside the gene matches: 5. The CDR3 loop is CASSQGLTGGETQYF. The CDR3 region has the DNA TGTGCCAGCAGCCAAGGGTTGACAGGGGGGGAGACCCAGTACTTC.

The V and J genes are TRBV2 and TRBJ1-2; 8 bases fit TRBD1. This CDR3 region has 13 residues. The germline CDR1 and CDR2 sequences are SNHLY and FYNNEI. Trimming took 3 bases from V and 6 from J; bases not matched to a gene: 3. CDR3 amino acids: CASSETGDDGYTF. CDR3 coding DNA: TGTGCCAGCAGTGAGACAGGGGACGATGGCTACACCTTC. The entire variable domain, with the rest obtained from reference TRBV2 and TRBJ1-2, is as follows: EPEVTQTPSHQVTQMGQEVILRCVPISNHLYFYWYRQILGQKVEFLVSFYNNEISEKSEIFDDQFSVERPDGSNFTLKIRSTKLEDSAMYFCASSETGDDGYTFGSGTRLTVV.

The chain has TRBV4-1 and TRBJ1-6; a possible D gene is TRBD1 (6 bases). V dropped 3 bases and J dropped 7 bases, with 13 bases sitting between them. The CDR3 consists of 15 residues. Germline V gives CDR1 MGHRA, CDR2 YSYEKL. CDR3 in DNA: TGCGCCAGCAGCCATCCACGCGGACAGAATTCACCCCTCCACTTT. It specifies CASSHPRGQNSPLHF.

CDR3 loop: CASSARGTSYEQYF. Written as DNA, the CDR3 is TGTGCCAGCAGCGCCCGGGGGACCTCCTACGAGCAGTACTTC. This chain joins TRBV7-9 and TRBJ2-7, with D perhaps matching TRBD2 (6 bases). Germline-derived CDR1 and CDR2 are SEHNR and FQNEAQ (reference sequence). Trimming removed 5 bases from V and 0 bases from J, with 11 bases in between. The CDR3 covers 14 residues.

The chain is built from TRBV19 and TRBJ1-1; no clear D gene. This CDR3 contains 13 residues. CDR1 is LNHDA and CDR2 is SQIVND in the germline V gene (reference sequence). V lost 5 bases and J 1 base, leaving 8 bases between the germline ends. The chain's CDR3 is CASSLNGNTEAFF. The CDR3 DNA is TGTGCCAGTAGTCTGAACGGGAACACTGAAGCTTTCTTT.

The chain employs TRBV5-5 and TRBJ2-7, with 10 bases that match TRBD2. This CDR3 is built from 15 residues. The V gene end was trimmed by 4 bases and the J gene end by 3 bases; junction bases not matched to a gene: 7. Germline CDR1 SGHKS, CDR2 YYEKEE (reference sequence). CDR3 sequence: CASSPAGGGDYEQYF. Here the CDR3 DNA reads TGTGCCAGCAGCCCAGCGGGGGGGGGAGACTACGAGCAGTACTTC. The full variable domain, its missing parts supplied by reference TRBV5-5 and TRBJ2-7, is DAGVTQSPTHLIKTRGQQVTLRCSPISGHKSVSWYQQVLGQGPQFIFQYYEKEERGRGNFPDRFSARQFPNYSSELNVNALLLGDSALYLCASSPAGGGDYEQYFGPGTRLTVT.

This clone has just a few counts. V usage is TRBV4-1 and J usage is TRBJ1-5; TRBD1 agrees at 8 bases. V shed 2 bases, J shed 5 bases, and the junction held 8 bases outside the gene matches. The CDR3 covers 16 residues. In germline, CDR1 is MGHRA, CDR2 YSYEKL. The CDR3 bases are TGCGCCAGCAGCCAACTTCAGGGGGCGAGGGATCAGCCCCAGCATTTT. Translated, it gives CASSQLQGARDQPQHF.

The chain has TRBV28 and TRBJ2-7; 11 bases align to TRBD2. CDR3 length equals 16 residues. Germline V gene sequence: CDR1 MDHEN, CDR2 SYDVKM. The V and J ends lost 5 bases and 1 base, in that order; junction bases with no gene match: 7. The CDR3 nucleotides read TGTGCCAGCAGTAACTCGGGACTAGCGGCTTCCTACGAGCAGTACTTC. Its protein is CASSNSGLAASYEQYF.

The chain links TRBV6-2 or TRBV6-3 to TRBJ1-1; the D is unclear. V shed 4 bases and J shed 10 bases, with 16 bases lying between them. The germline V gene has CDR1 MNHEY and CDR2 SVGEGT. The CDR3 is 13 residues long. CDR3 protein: CASSSTSKVSAFF. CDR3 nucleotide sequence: TGTGCCAGCAGTTCGACTTCGAAGGTGTCAGCTTTCTTT.

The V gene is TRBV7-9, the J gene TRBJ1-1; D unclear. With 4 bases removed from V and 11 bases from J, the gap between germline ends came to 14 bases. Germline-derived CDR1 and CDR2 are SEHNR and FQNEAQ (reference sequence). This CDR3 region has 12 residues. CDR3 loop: CASSSGVGLAFF. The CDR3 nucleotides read TGTGCCAGCAGCTCCGGGGTTGGCCTGGCTTTCTTT.

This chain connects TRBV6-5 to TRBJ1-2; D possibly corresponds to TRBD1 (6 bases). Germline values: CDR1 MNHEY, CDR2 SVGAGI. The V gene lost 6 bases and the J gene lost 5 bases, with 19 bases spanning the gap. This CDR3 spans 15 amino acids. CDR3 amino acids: CASSLSGATLYGYTF. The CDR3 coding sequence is TGTGCCAGCAGCCTATCAGGGGCTACCTTGTATGGCTACACCTTC.

The CDR3 loop is CAISDTSNTEAFF. The CDR3 DNA follows: TGTGCCATCTCCGACACCTCGAACACTGAAGCTTTCTTT. The gene calls are TRBV10-3 and TRBJ1-1; D is unclear. This CDR3 region has 13 residues. Germline assignment: CDR1 ENHRY and CDR2 SYGVKD. Trimming cost V 8 bases and J 1 base, with 11 bases left between them.

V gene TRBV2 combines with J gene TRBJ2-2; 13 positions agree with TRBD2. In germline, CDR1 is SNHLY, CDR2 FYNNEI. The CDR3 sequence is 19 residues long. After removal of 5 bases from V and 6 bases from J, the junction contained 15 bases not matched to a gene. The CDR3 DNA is TGTGCCAGCAGTCCTCTAGGGGCACTAGCGGGGGGGCTGTCCGGGGAGCTGTTTTTT. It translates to CASSPLGALAGGLSGELFF.

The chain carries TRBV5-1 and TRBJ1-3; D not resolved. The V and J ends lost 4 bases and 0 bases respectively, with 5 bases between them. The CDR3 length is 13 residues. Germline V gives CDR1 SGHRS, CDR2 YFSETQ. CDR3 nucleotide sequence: TGCGCCAGCAGCCCAGACTCTGGAAACACCATATATTTT. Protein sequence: CASSPDSGNTIYF.

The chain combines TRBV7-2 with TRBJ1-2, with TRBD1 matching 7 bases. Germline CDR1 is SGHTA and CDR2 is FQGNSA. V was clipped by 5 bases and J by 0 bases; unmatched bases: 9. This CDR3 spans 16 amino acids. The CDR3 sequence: CASSIRGGFSNYGYTF. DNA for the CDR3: TGTGCCAGCAGCATTCGAGGGGGCTTTTCTAACTATGGCTACACCTTC.

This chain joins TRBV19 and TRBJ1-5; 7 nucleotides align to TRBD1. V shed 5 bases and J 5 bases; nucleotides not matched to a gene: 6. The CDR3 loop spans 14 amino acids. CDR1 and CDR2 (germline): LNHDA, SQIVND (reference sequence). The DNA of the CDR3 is TGTGCCAGTAGTCGACAGGGCGAAGATCAGCCCCAGCATTTT. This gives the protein CASSRQGEDQPQHF.

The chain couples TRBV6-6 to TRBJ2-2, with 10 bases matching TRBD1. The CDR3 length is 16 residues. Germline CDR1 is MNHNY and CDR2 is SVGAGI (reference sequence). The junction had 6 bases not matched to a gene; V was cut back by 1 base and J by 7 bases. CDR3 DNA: TGTGCCAGCAGTTACTACGACAGGGGGCTGGTCGGGGAGCTGTTTTTT. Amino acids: CASSYYDRGLVGELFF.

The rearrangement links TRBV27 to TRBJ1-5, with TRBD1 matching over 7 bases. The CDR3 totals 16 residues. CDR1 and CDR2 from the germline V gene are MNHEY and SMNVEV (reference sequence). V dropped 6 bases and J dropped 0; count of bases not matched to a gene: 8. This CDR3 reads CASRMEGAISNQPQHF. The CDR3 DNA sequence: TGTGCCAGCAGGATGGAGGGGGCAATTAGCAATCAGCCCCAGCATTTT.

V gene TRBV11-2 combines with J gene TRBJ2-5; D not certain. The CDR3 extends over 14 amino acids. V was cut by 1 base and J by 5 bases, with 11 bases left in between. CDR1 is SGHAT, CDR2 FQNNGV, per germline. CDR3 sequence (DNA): TGTGCCAGCAGCTTAGTATCCGGGTTGGAGACCCAGTACTTC. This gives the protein CASSLVSGLETQYF.

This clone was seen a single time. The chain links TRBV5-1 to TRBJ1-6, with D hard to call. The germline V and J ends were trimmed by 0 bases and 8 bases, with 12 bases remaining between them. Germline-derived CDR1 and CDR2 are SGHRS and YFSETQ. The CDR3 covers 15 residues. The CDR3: CASSLGVGGDSPLHF. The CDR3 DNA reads TGCGCCAGCAGCTTGGGTGTCGGCGGGGATTCACCCCTCCACTTT.